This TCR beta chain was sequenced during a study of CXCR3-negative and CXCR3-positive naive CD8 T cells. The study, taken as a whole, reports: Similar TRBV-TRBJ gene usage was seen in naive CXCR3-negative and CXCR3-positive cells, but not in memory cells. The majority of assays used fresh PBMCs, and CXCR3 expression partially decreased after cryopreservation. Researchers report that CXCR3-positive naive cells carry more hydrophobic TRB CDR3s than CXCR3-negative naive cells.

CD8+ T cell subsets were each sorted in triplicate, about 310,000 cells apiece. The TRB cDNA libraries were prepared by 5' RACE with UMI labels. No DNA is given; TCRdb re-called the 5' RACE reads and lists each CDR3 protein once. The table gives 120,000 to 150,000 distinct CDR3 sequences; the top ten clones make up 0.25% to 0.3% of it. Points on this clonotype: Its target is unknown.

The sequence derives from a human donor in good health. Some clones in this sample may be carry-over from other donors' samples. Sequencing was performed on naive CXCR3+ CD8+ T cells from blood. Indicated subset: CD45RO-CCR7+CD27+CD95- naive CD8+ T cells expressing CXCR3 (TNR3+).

The CDR3 is CSARPTTVYGNTIYF. The chain joins TRBV20-1 to TRBJ1-3; TCRdb's D call, TRBD1, is unchecked because there is no DNA. The CDR3 runs 15 residues. Germline loops: CDR1 DFQATT, CDR2 SNEGSKA (reference sequence).